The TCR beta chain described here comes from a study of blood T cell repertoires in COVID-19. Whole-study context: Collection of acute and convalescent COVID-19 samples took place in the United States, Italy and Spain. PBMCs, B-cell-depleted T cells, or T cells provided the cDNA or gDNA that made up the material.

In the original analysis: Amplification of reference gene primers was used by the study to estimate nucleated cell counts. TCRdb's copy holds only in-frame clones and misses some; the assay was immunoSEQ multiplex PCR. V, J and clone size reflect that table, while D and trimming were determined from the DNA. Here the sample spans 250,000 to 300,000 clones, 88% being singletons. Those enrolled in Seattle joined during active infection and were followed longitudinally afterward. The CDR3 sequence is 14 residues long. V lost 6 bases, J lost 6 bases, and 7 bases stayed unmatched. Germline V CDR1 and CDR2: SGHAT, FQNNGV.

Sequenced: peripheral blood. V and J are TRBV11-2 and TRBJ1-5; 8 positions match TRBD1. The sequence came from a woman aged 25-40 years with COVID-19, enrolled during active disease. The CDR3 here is CASSLDRVGQPQHF. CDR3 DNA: TGTGCCAGCAGTTTGGACAGGGTTGGTCAGCCCCAGCATTTT.